This is a list of T cell receptor beta chains from one sample in a study of chemoradiotherapy in HPV16-positive cancers. Method: immunoSEQ multiplex PCR; TCRdb's copy keeps in-frame clones and lacks some. The table lists about 7,000 clones, 75% to 80% of them singletons. Sampling was conducted from a patient who underwent chemoradiotherapy. The receptors here all came from a human donor with HPV-associated anogenital cancer. Both conserved end residues are part of each CDR3. Fields, in order: V gene, D gene, clone size, J gene, CDR3 DNA, CDR3 protein. The D gene is left open where the match is weak. Clone size is given for some rows only: seen once, a few or many times, or a class if the clone is expanded.

TRBV6-5	TRBD1	.	TRBJ1-1	TGTGCCAGCAGCCCGGGACAGATTAACACTGAAGCTTTCTTT	CASSPGQINTEAFF
TRBV28	TRBD2	.	TRBJ2-4	TGTGCCAGCAGTTTATTCCCGGGACTAGCGGGAGTGTTGTCCTTC	CASSLFPGLAGVLSF
TRBV5-5	.	.	TRBJ1-5	TGTGCCAGCAGCTTGGAAAGAATATTTTCGCCCCAGCATTTT	CASSLERIFSPQHF
TRBV19	.	.	TRBJ1-1	TGTGCCAGTACCATGGACAGTATGAACACTGAAGCTTTCTTT	CASTMDSMNTEAFF
TRBV19	.	.	TRBJ2-7	TGTGCCAGTAGTATAATTACAGGACCTAGTTACGAGCAGTACTTC	CASSIITGPSYEQYF
TRBV4-3	.	.	TRBJ1-5	TGCGCCAGCAGTCAAGAGTTGAATCAGCCCCAGCATTTT	CASSQELNQPQHF
TRBV7-9	.	.	TRBJ1-2	TGTGCCAGCAGCCTCCTCCGAGCTAACTATGGCTACACCTTC	CASSLLRANYGYTF
TRBV5-4	TRBD1	.	TRBJ1-2	TGTGCCAGCAGCTCGAACAGGGGACCGAGTGGCTACACCTTC	CASSSNRGPSGYTF
TRBV28	TRBD1	.	TRBJ2-7	TGTGCCAGCAGTTCGTTGTTGGGGGAGGACAGGGGGCACCCCTACGAGCAGTACTTC	CASSSLLGEDRGHPYEQYF
TRBV23-1	.	.	TRBJ2-7	TGCGCCAGCAGTCATCGCGGGGGCCACGAGCAGTACTTC	CASSHRGGHEQYF
TRBV29-1	TRBD1	.	TRBJ1-2	TGCAGCGTTGGGGGACAGGGGAACTATGGCTACACCTTC	CSVGGQGNYGYTF
TRBV7-6	TRBD1	few	TRBJ1-2	TGTGCCAGCAGCAATATACGGACAGGGGGGAACTATGGCTACACCTTC	CASSNIRTGGNYGYTF
TRBV12-5	.	.	TRBJ1-4	TGTGCTAGTGGTTTGGTATTAAGCCGGACTAATGAAAAACTGTTTTTT	CASGLVLSRTNEKLFF
TRBV19	TRBD1	once	TRBJ2-5	TGTGCCAGTAGTATGAGGGACAGGGGGTTAGAAGAGACCCAGTACTTC	CASSMRDRGLEETQYF
TRBV29-1	TRBD1	.	TRBJ2-3	TGCAGCGAGACAGGGGACACAGATACGCAGTATTTT	CSETGDTDTQYF
TRBV5-1	.	few	TRBJ2-7	TGCGCCAGCATGTCCCCCGAGCAGTACTTC	CASMSPEQYF